Shown below are 8 T cell receptor beta chains from a single sample sequenced in a study of blood T cell repertoires in COVID-19. Assay used: immunoSEQ multiplex PCR; TCRdb lists only in-frame clones, some missing. The sample shows about 150,000 clones, 80% to 90% of them seen only once. Sequenced material: peripheral blood. The receptors were sampled from a woman aged 70-85 years with acute or convalescent COVID-19.

V usage is TRBV9 and J usage is TRBJ2-5; tentatively, D is TRBD2 (6 bases). V dropped 0 bases and J dropped 5 bases, with 20 bases sitting between them. CDR3 length: 17 amino acids. CDR1 is SGDLS and CDR2 is YYNGEE in the germline V gene. For the CDR3, the DNA is TGTGCCAGCAGCGTAGGAGACCTAGTGGCGGGGAGGGAGACCCAGTACTTC. It is translated as CASSVGDLVAGRETQYF.

This sequence joins TRBV15 and TRBJ1-1; a weak D match, TRBD1 (6 bases). The CDR3 sequence is 17 residues long. V gave up 1 base and J gave up 3 bases, with 18 bases separating them. The germline V gene has CDR1 LNHNV and CDR2 YYDKDF (reference sequence). In DNA form, the CDR3 reads TGTGCCACCAGCAGAGGGGGTTTAGGGCAGGGGTACACTGAAGCTTTCTTT. This gives the protein CATSRGGLGQGYTEAFF.

V gene TRBV6-5 combines with J gene TRBJ1-3, with 9 positions matching TRBD1. Looked up from germline, CDR1 is MNHEY and CDR2 is SVGAGI. This CDR3 has 15 residues. After removal of 4 bases from V and 4 bases from J, the junction contained 5 bases not matched to a gene. CDR3 nucleotide sequence: TGTGCCAGCAGTTTACAGGGGGCAGTAGGAAACACCATATATTTT. It codes for CASSLQGAVGNTIYF.

This clone occurred a few times. This chain joins TRBV7-2 and TRBJ1-5; TRBD1 matches 7 bases. The V and J ends lost 5 bases and 7 bases, in that order; junction bases with no gene match: 8. Germline V gives CDR1 SGHTA, CDR2 FQGNSA. This CDR3 is built from 14 residues. The DNA of the CDR3 is TGTGCCAGCAGCCCACGACAGGGACGCCAGCCCCAGCATTTT. This encodes CASSPRQGRQPQHF.

The chain is built from TRBV4-2 and TRBJ1-2, with 12 nucleotides matching TRBD1. J gave up 11 bases and V 5 bases, and 9 bases lay outside the gene matches. Germline V gene sequence: CDR1 LGHNA, CDR2 YNFKEQ. The CDR3 covers 14 residues. As DNA, the CDR3 is TGTGCCAGCAGCTCGGGACAGGGGGCGCGTGGGTACACCTTC. Translated, it gives CASSSGQGARGYTF.

The genes are TRBV6-1 and TRBJ1-3; possibly TRBD1 for D (6 bases). This CDR3 region has 16 residues. Germline V gives CDR1 MNHNS, CDR2 SASEGT. V gave up 1 base and J gave up 2 bases, with 12 bases separating them. CDR3 in amino acids: CASSEGFRGTGNTIYF. The CDR3 DNA is TGTGCCAGCAGTGAAGGTTTCAGGGGAACTGGAAACACCATATATTTT.

The rearrangement links TRBV12-3 or TRBV12-4 to TRBJ1-1; no firm D call. The V gene lost 6 bases and the J gene lost 11 bases, with 19 bases spanning the gap. There are 13 residues in the CDR3. The DNA of the CDR3 is TGTGCCAGCAGCCTTTTCATTGGCGAGAGGGCTTTCTTT. This codes for CASSLFIGERAFF.

This chain connects TRBV7-9 to TRBJ1-4; a possible D gene is TRBD1 (6 bases). The CDR3 covers 16 residues. V lost 2 bases and J 7 bases, leaving 17 bases between the germline ends. Germline values: CDR1 SEHNR, CDR2 FQNEAQ (reference sequence). The CDR3 coding sequence is TGTGCCAGCAGCTTAAAGTCCGGGGTGGGGGCTGAAAAACTGTTTTTT. Its protein is CASSLKSGVGAEKLFF.